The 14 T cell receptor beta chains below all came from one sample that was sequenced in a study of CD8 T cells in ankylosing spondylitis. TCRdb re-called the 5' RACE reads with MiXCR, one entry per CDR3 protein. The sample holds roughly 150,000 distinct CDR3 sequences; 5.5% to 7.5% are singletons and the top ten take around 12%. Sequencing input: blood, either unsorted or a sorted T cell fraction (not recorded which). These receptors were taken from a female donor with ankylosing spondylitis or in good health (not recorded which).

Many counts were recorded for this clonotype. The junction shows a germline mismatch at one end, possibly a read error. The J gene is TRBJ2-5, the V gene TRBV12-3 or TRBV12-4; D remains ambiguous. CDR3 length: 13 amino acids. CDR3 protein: CASSLASQETQYF. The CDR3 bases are TGTGCCAGCAGCTTAGCCTCCCAAGAGACCCAGTACTTC.

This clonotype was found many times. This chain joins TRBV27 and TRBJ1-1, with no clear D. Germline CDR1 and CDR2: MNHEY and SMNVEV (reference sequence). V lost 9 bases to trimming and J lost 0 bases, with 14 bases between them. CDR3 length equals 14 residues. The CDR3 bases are TGTGCCAGTCGGCTCAGACCTTTGAACACTGAAGCTTTCTTT. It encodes CASRLRPLNTEAFF.

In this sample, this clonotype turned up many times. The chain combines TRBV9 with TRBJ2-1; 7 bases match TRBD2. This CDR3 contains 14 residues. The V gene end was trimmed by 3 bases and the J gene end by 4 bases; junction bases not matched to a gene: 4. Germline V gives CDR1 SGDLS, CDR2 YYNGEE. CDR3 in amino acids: CASSGGGAYNEQFF. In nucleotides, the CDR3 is TGTGCCAGCAGCGGCGGGGGAGCTTACAATGAGCAGTTCTTC.

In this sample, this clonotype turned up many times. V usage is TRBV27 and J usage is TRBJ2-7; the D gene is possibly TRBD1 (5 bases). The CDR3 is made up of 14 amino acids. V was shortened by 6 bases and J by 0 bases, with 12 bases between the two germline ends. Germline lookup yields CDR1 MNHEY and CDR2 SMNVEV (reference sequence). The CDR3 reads CASSPYRSSYEQYF. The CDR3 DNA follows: TGTGCCAGCAGCCCGTACAGGAGCTCCTACGAGCAGTACTTC.

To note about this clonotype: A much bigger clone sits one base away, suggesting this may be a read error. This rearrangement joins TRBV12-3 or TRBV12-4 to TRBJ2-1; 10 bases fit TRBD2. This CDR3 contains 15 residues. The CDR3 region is CASSSSGGSYNAQFF. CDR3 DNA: TGTGCCAGCAGTTCTAGCGGGGGTTCCTACAATGCGCAGTTCTTC.

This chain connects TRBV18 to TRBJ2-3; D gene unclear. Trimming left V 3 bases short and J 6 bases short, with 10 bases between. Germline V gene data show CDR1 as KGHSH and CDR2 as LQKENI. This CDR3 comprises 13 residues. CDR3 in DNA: TGTGCCAGCTCACCCGGAAAGGCGGATACGCAGTATTTT. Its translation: CASSPGKADTQYF.

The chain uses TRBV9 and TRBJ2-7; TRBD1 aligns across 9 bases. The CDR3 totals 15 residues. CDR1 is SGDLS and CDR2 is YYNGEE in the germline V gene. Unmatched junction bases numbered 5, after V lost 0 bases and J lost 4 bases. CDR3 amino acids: CASSVEGTGWYEQYF. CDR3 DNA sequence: TGTGCCAGCAGCGTAGAGGGGACAGGGTGGTACGAGCAGTACTTC.

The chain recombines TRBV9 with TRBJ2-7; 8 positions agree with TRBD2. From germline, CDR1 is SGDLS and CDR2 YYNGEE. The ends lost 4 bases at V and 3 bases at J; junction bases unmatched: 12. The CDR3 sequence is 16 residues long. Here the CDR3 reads CASSSPGGGGHYEQYF. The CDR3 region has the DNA TGTGCCAGCAGCTCCCCCGGGGGCGGGGGGCACTACGAGCAGTACTTC.

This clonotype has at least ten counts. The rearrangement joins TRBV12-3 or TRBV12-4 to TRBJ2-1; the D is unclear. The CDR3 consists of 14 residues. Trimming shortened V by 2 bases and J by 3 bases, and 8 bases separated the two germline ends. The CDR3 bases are TGTGCCAGCAGTTTATGGGAAGGCTACAATGAGCAGTTCTTC. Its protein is CASSLWEGYNEQFF.

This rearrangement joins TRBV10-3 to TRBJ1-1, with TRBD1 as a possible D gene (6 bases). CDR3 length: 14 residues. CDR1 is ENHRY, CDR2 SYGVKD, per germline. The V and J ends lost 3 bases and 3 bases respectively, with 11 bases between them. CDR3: CAISEYREDTEAFF. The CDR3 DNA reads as TGTGCCATCAGTGAATACAGGGAGGACACTGAAGCTTTCTTT.

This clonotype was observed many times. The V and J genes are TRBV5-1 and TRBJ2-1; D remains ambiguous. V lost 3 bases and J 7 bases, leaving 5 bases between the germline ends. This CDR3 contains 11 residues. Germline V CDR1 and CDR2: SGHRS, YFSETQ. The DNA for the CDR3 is TGCGCCAGCAGCTGGGGTAATGAGCAGTTCTTC. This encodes CASSWGNEQFF.

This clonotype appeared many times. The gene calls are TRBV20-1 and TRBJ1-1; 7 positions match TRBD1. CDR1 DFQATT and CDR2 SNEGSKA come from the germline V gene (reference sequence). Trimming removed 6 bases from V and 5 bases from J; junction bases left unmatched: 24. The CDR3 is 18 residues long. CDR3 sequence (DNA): TGCAGTGCCACCTCATCCTTCCCGGGCAGGGGGAGGAGTACTGAAGCTTTCTTT. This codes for CSATSSFPGRGRSTEAFF.

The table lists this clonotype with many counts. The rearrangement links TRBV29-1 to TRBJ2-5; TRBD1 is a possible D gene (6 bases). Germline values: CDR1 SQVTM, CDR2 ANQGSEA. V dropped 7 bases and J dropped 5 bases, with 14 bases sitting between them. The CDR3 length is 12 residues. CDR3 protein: CSAKRGFETQYF. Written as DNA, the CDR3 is TGCAGCGCTAAAAGGGGGTTTGAGACCCAGTACTTC.

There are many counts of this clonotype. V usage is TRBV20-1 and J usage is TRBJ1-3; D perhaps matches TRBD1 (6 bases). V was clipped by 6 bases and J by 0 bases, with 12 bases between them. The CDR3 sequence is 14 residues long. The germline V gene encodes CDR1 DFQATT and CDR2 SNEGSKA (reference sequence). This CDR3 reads CSAQTGISGNTIYF. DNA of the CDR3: TGCAGTGCCCAAACAGGGATCTCTGGAAACACCATATATTTT.